This entry lists 23 T cell receptor beta chains sequenced from one sample in a study of blood T cell repertoires in COVID-19. Measured with immunoSEQ multiplex PCR; TCRdb has only the in-frame clones, and not every one. The sample lists 300,000 to 350,000 clones, more than 80% seen once, with roughly 7.3% in the top ten. Sequencing input: peripheral blood. The receptors were sampled from a woman aged 30 to 39 with COVID-19, enrolled during active disease.

This rearrangement joins TRBV27 to TRBJ2-5; the D gene is possibly TRBD2 (5 bases). V was pared by 3 bases and J by 5 bases, with 10 bases between. CDR1 is MNHEY and CDR2 is SMNVEV in the germline V gene (reference sequence). This CDR3 comprises 13 residues. The CDR3 DNA reads TGTGCCAGCAGTTTGAACGGGATGGAGACCCAGTACTTC. Translated, it gives CASSLNGMETQYF.

This chain connects TRBV27 to TRBJ2-1; D call uncertain. Germline lookup yields CDR1 MNHEY and CDR2 SMNVEV (reference sequence). The CDR3 sequence is 15 residues long. V lost 6 bases to trimming and J lost 0 bases, with 12 bases between them. CDR3 in amino acids: CASSLTSYSYNEQFF. Here the CDR3 DNA reads TGTGCCAGCAGCCTGACTTCCTACTCCTACAATGAGCAGTTCTTC.

The genes are TRBV2 and TRBJ1-6; TRBD1 matches 8 bases. The CDR3 spans 14 residues. The junction had 6 bases not matched to a gene; V was cut back by 4 bases and J by 10 bases. The germline gives CDR1 SNHLY, CDR2 FYNNEI. CDR3 bases: TGTGCCAGCAGTGCCGACAGGGGAGGATCACCCCTCCACTTT. Translating it yields CASSADRGGSPLHF.

This chain connects TRBV6-5 to TRBJ2-1; the D is unclear. This CDR3 has 11 amino acids. Per germline, CDR1 MNHEY and CDR2 SVGAGI. The V end was cut by 6 bases, the J end by 8 bases, with 8 bases between. The CDR3 protein is CASSQLDEQFF. The CDR3 bases are TGTGCCAGCAGCCAACTCGATGAGCAGTTCTTC.

This chain connects TRBV28 to TRBJ1-5; D is undetermined. Trimming removed 2 bases from V and 6 bases from J, with 11 bases in between. From germline, CDR1 is MDHEN and CDR2 SYDVKM. The CDR3 loop spans 14 amino acids. This CDR3 is CASSLVRELQPQHF. CDR3 sequence (DNA): TGTGCCAGCAGTTTAGTGAGGGAACTTCAGCCCCAGCATTTT. The variable domain in full, with the rest retrieved from reference TRBV28 and TRBJ1-5, is DVKVTQSSRYLVKRTGEKVFLECVQDMDHENMFWYRQDPGLGLRLIYFSYDVKMKEKGDIPEGYSVSREKKERFSLILESASTNQTSMYLCASSLVRELQPQHFGDGTRLSIL.

The rearrangement uses TRBV11-1 and TRBJ1-2; the D gene is possibly TRBD1 (6 bases). Germline CDR1 and CDR2: SGHAT and FQDESV (reference sequence). V lost 5 bases to trimming and J lost 0 bases, with 13 bases between them. The CDR3 is 15 residues long. CDR3 residues: CASSGRDTPNYGYTF. The CDR3 coding sequence is TGTGCCAGCAGCGGACGGGACACTCCTAACTATGGCTACACCTTC.

This chain uses TRBV28 with TRBJ1-3, with TRBD1 matching over 7 bases. The CDR3 runs to 14 residues. Germline V lookup: CDR1 MDHEN, CDR2 SYDVKM. With 4 bases clipped from V and 7 bases from J, the junction kept 7 bases outside the gene matches. CDR3 sequence reads: CASSSGQVLNTIYF. DNA of the CDR3: TGTGCCAGCAGTTCAGGACAGGTGTTGAACACCATATATTTT.

The V and J genes are TRBV29-1 and TRBJ1-1; possible D gene TRBD1, 5 bases. CDR1 SQVTM and CDR2 ANQGSEA come from the germline V gene. V was cut by 3 bases and J by 4 bases, with 18 bases left in between. This CDR3 has 15 residues. DNA for the CDR3: TGCAGCGTTGAGGAGGGACTCCGGCGGGCCACTGAAGCTTTCTTT. It yields the protein CSVEEGLRRATEAFF.

Details on this clone: Other nucleotide sequences in the sample specify the same CDR3. V and J are TRBV4-1 and TRBJ2-3; 9 positions agree with TRBD2. This CDR3 has 15 residues. V lost 4 bases and J lost 2; bases outside the gene matches: 4. From germline, CDR1 is MGHRA and CDR2 YSYEKL. The CDR3 spells CASSLGLASTDTQYF. Written as DNA, the CDR3 is TGCGCCAGCAGCCTGGGACTAGCTTCCACAGATACGCAGTATTTT.

This chain joins TRBV28 and TRBJ2-1, with 14 nucleotides matching TRBD2. The J segment lost 10 bases and the V segment lost 2 bases, leaving 4 bases of the junction unmatched. The CDR3 extends over 15 amino acids. The germline V gene has CDR1 MDHEN and CDR2 SYDVKM. The CDR3 loop reads CASSLTTSGRGEQFF. The CDR3 DNA reads TGTGCCAGCAGTTTAACGACTAGCGGGAGGGGGGAGCAGTTCTTC.

This clone occurred once. The rearrangement links TRBV28 to TRBJ2-7, with 7 bases lining up with TRBD1. The V gene's germline CDR1 is MDHEN and CDR2 SYDVKM. The J segment lost 1 base and the V segment lost 4 bases, leaving 10 bases of the junction unmatched. The CDR3 covers 16 residues. In DNA form, the CDR3 reads TGTGCCAGCAGTTCTACGACAGGGCGGCGATCCTACGAGCAGTACTTC. It translates to CASSSTTGRRSYEQYF.

V is TRBV28 and J is TRBJ1-3; D is uncertain. This CDR3 region has 14 residues. V lost 2 bases to trimming and J lost 3 bases, with 8 bases between them. From germline, CDR1 is MDHEN and CDR2 SYDVKM. CDR3 nucleotide sequence: TGTGCCAGCAGTTTACTGGGCTTTGGAAACACCATATATTTT. It is translated as CASSLLGFGNTIYF.

The rearrangement uses TRBV29-1 and TRBJ2-3; no reliable D call. V lost 3 bases and J lost 3, with 7 bases in between. The germline V gene has CDR1 SQVTM and CDR2 ANQGSEA. The CDR3 spans 12 residues. The DNA of the CDR3 is TGCAGCGTTGACGTAGAAACAGATACGCAGTATTTT. Protein sequence: CSVDVETDTQYF.

V usage is TRBV19 and J usage is TRBJ2-5; maybe TRBD2 (5 bases). CDR3 length equals 15 residues. CDR1 and CDR2 from the germline V gene are LNHDA and SQIVND (reference sequence). Trimming took off 5 bases at V and 4 bases at J, with 17 bases between the two ends. The CDR3 DNA is TGTGCCAGTAGTCCCGTTGGGAGTTGGGGAGAGACCCAGTACTTC. It is translated as CASSPVGSWGETQYF.

The V call is TRBV2, the J call TRBJ2-7, with D perhaps TRBD1 (6 bases). This CDR3 has 15 amino acids. The V end was cut by 1 base, the J end by 0 bases, with 10 bases between. Germline lookup yields CDR1 SNHLY and CDR2 FYNNEI. The CDR3 spells CASSEGQELSYEQYF. CDR3 coding DNA: TGTGCCAGCAGTGAAGGACAGGAACTCTCCTACGAGCAGTACTTC.

The J gene is TRBJ2-1, the V gene TRBV5-5; D gene ambiguous. V was pared by 0 bases and J by 6 bases, with 7 bases between. Germline loops: CDR1 SGHKS, CDR2 YYEKEE (reference sequence). The CDR3 is 13 amino acids. CDR3 nucleotide sequence: TGTGCCAGCAGCTTGGGACTTTTCAATGAGCAGTTCTTC. Its protein product is CASSLGLFNEQFF.

The genes are TRBV6-2 or TRBV6-3 and TRBJ2-7; D unclear. This CDR3 has 14 amino acids. Germline loops: CDR1 MNHEY, CDR2 SVGEGT. Trimming took off 4 bases at V and 3 bases at J, with 13 bases between the two ends. In DNA, the CDR3 is TGTGCCAGCAGTTCCCAAGAGCTCGACTACGAGCAGTACTTC. Translated: CASSSQELDYEQYF.

In this sample, this clone turned up once. V gene TRBV25-1 combines with J gene TRBJ2-3; TRBD2 matches at 7 bases. The germline V gene encodes CDR1 MGHDK and CDR2 SYGVNS. The CDR3 has 16 residues. With V trimmed by 3 bases and J by 0 bases, 6 bases remained unmatched. CDR3 sequence reads: CASSDTREMSTDTQYF. CDR3 DNA: TGTGCCAGCAGTGATACGCGGGAGATGAGCACAGATACGCAGTATTTT. Using reference TRBV25-1 and TRBJ2-3 for the parts outside the CDR3, the full variable domain is EADIYQTPRYLVIGTGKKITLECSQTMGHDKMYWYQQDPGMELHLIHYSYGVNSTEKGDLSSESTVSRIRTEHFPLTLESARPSHTSQYLCASSDTREMSTDTQYFGPGTRLTVL.

The chain joins TRBV5-8 to TRBJ2-5; 7 bases are shared with TRBD1. V gave up 2 bases and J gave up 4 bases; unmatched junction bases: 2. Germline assignment: CDR1 SGHTS and CDR2 YDEGEE. The CDR3 contains 13 residues. The CDR3 nucleotides are TGTGCCAGCAGCTTAACAGGGGTAGAGACCCAGTACTTC. Translating it yields CASSLTGVETQYF.

V gene TRBV10-1 combines with J gene TRBJ2-3, with D perhaps matching TRBD1 (5 bases). The V gene lost 4 bases and the J gene lost 0 bases, with 11 bases spanning the gap. The V gene's germline CDR1 is WNHNN and CDR2 SYGVQD (reference sequence). The CDR3 length is 15 residues. The CDR3 region has the DNA TGCGCCAGCAGTGGATTACAGGATAGCACAGATACGCAGTATTTT. Translation gives CASSGLQDSTDTQYF.

The chain carries TRBV7-2 and TRBJ1-2; no definite D call. The ends were cut back, 3 bases at V and 5 bases at J, with 10 bases in the middle. CDR1 is SGHTA, CDR2 FQGNSA, per germline. This CDR3 comprises 13 residues. CDR3 coding DNA: TGTGCCAGCAGCTTGAATGGCGGGTATGGCTACACCTTC. Amino acid sequence: CASSLNGGYGYTF.

The chain links TRBV5-1 to TRBJ2-1; a possible D gene is TRBD2 (6 bases). CDR3 length equals 16 residues. Trimming stripped 0 bases from V and 0 bases from J, with 10 bases between. Germline V gene lookup returns CDR1 SGHRS and CDR2 YFSETQ. The CDR3 sequence is CASSLGDSNSYNEQFF. In nucleotides, the CDR3 is TGCGCCAGCAGCTTGGGGGACTCCAACTCCTACAATGAGCAGTTCTTC. The whole variable domain, filled in from reference TRBV5-1 and TRBJ2-1, reads KAGVTQTPRYLIKTRGQQVTLSCSPISGHRSVSWYQQTPGQGLQFLFEYFSETQRNKGNFPGRFSGRQFSNSRSEMNVSTLELGDSALYLCASSLGDSNSYNEQFFGPGTRLTVL.

This clone showed up just a few times. The chain has TRBV7-9 and TRBJ1-6; no definite D call. Trimming took 0 bases from V and 13 from J, leaving 7 bases between them. CDR1 is SEHNR and CDR2 is FQNEAQ in the germline V gene (reference sequence). This CDR3 comprises 12 residues. CDR3 region: CASSLALGPLHF. The CDR3 DNA is TGTGCCAGCAGCTTAGCGTTGGGCCCCCTCCACTTT.